This T cell receptor (beta chain) was found in a study of siplizumab effects on memory and regulatory T cells. Study-wide findings and caveats: Tregs that proliferated in siplizumab cultures did not have their suppressive function confirmed. In unstimulated cells, naive T cells appeared more diverse than memory T cells and seemed major alloresponse contributors.

The repertoire was sequenced with immunoSEQ multiplex PCR; TCRdb's copy has only in-frame clones and lacks some. The sample lists approximately 100,000 clones; about nine tenths were seen once. In the case of this clone: The antigen is not known.

This CDR3 is built from 17 residues. CDR1 is SGHTA, CDR2 FQGNSA, per germline. Trimming removed 6 bases from V and 5 bases from J; junction bases left unmatched: 12. This receptor was obtained from a human donor in good health. Some clones in this sample may be carry-over from other donors' samples. Material: CD4+ T cells sorted from blood. The chain has TRBV7-2 and TRBJ2-3; TRBD2 agrees at 12 bases. The CDR3 sequence is CASRHASPTSGRDTQYF. The CDR3 DNA sequence: TGTGCCAGCAGGCACGCATCCCCGACTAGCGGGAGAGATACGCAGTATTTT.